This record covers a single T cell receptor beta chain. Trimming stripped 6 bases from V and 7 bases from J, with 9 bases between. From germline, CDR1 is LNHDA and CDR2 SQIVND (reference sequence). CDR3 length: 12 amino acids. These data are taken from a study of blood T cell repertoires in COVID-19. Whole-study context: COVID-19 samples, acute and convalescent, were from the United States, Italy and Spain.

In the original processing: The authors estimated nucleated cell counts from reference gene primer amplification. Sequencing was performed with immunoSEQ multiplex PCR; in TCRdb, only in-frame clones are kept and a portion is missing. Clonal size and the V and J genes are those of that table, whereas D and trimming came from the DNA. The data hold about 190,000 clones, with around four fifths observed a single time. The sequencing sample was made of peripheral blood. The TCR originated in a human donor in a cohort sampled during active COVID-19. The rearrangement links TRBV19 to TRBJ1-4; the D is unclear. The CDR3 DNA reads TGTGCCAGTAGGGGAGGTTCTGAAAAACTGTTTTTT. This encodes CASRGGSEKLFF.